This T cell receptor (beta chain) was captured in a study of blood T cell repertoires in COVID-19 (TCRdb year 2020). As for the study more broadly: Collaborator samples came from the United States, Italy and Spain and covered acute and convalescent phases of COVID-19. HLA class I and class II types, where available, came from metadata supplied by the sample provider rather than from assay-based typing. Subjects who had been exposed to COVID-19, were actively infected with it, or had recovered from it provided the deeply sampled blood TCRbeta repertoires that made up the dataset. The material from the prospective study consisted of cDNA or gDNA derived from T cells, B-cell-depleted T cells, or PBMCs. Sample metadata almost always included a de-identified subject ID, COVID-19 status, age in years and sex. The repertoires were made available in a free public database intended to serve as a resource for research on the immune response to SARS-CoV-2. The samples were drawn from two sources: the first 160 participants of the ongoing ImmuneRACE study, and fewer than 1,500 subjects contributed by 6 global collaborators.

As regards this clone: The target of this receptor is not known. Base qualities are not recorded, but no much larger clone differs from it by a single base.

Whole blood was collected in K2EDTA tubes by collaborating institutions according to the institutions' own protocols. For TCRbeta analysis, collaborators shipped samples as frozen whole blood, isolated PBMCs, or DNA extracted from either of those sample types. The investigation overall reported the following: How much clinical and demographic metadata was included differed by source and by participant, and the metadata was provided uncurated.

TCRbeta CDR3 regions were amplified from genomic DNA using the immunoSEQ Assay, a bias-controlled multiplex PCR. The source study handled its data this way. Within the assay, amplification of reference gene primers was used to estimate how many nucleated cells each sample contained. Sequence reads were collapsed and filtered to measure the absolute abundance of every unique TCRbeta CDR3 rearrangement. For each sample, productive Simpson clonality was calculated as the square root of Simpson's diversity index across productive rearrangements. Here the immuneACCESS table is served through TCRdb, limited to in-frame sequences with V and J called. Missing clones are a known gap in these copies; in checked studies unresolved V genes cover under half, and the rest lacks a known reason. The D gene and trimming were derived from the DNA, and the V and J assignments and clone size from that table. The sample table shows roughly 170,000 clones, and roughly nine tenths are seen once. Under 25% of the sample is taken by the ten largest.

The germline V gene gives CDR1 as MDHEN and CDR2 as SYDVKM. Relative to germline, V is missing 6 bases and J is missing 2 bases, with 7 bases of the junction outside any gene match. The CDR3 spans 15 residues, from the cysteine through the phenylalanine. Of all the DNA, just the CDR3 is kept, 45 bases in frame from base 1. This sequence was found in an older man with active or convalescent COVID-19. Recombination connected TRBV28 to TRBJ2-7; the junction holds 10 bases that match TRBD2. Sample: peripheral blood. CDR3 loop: CASRISSGRTYEQYF. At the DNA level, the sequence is TGTGCCAGCAGAATCTCTAGCGGGAGAACCTACGAGCAGTACTTC.